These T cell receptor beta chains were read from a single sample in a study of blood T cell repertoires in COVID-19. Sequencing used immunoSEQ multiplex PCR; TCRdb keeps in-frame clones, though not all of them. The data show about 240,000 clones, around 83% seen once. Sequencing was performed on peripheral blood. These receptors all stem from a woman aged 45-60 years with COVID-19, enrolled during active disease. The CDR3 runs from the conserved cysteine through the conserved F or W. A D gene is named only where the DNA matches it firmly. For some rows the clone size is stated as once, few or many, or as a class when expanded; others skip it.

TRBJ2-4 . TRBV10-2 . TGCGCCAGAGCGGCGGGAGCCAAAAACATTCAGTACTTC CARAAGAKNIQYF
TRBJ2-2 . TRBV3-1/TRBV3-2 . TGTGCCAGCAGCCCTCGGACAAATATAGGCACCGGGGAGCTGTTTTTT CASSPRTNIGTGELFF
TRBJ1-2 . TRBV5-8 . TGTGCCAGCAGCTTAAGGCGGGTTCTTGCAGGGGATCATGGCTACACCTTC CASSLRRVLAGDHGYTF
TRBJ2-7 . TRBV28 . TGTGCCAGCAGACCCCTCGGCGGGGCCTACGAGCAGTACTTC CASRPLGGAYEQYF
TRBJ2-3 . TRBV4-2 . TGTGCCAGCAGCCAAGATTATCCTACCTACACAGATACGCAGTATTTT CASSQDYPTYTDTQYF
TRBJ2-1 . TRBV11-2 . TGTGCCAGCAGCCCCCGCTCTTTGGCTAGCAATGAGCAGTTCTTC CASSPRSLASNEQFF
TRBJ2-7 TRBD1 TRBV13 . TGTGCCAGCAGCACACCGGGACAGGGGAACGAGCAGTACTTC CASSTPGQGNEQYF
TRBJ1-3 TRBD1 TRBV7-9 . TGTGCCAGCAGCTTACCCTGGGGGACAGGCCTCTCTGGAAACACCATATATTTT CASSLPWGTGLSGNTIYF
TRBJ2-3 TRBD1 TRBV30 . TGTGCCTGGAAGGGGGCCGATACGCAGTATTTT CAWKGADTQYF
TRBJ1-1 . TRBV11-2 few TGTGCCAGCAGCCCCTACATCAGGGCCCCGAACACTGAAGCTTTCTTT CASSPYIRAPNTEAFF